The clone carrying this T cell receptor (beta chain) was detected once. Its antigen is undetermined. The source of the sample is a study of Ad26.COV2.S vaccination and SARS-CoV-2 variants. Overall study context: Among those in the COV1001 Ad26.COV2.S trial arm was the donor. Ad26.COV2.S was injected intramuscularly once or twice, 56 days apart.

The treatment here: 15 to 20 received Ad26.COV2.S at low or high dose, single or two shots; 5 received placebo; per-sample allocation not given. On day 63 after the first injection, vaccine and placebo recipients gave samples. Donor was an adult aged 18-55 years in Boston. Per germline, CDR1 LNHDA and CDR2 SQIVND (reference sequence). The V gene lost 4 bases and the J gene lost 2 bases, with 9 bases spanning the gap. The CDR3 runs to 13 residues. Only in-frame clones appear in the TCRdb table, and some are missing; sequencing was by immunoSEQ multiplex PCR. The sample shows fewer than 500,000 clones, about 93% of them seen only once. Study-level points and caveats: Those who received the vaccine showed greater spike-specific TCR breadth than those given placebo.

The chain is built from TRBV19 and TRBJ2-7; D not certain. Sequenced here: peripheral blood, sampled in a trial of Ad26.COV2.S vaccine versus placebo. This receptor was obtained from a person aged 18 to 65 who received the Ad26.COV2.S COVID-19 vaccine or a placebo. The chain's CDR3 is CASSTHFPYEQYF. Here the CDR3 DNA reads TGTGCCAGTAGTACCCACTTTCCCTACGAGCAGTACTTC.